Presented here are 21 T cell receptor beta chains from one specimen sequenced in a study of blood T cell repertoires in COVID-19. Libraries were prepared by immunoSEQ multiplex PCR; TCRdb keeps only in-frame clonotypes and omits some of them. The profile shows around 88,000 clones, over 70% of them singletons. Material: peripheral blood. The receptors stem from a man aged 60-69 years with acute or convalescent COVID-19.

This chain links TRBV6-1 with TRBJ1-2; TRBD1 aligns across 9 bases. With 3 bases clipped from V and 3 bases from J, the junction kept 5 bases outside the gene matches. The germline V gene encodes CDR1 MNHNS and CDR2 SASEGT. The CDR3 loop spans 15 amino acids. In DNA form, the CDR3 reads TGTGCCAGCAGTGAGGACAGGGGCCTTTACTATGGCTACACCTTC. Amino acids: CASSEDRGLYYGYTF.

The chain joins TRBV10-3 to TRBJ2-7; D is perhaps TRBD2 (6 bases). This CDR3 is 12 amino acids long. In germline, CDR1 is ENHRY, CDR2 SYGVKD. Trimming stripped 8 bases from V and 5 bases from J, with 13 bases between. CDR3 in amino acids: CAILAEGNEQYF. The DNA of the CDR3 is TGTGCCATCTTAGCGGAGGGAAACGAGCAGTACTTC.

V gene TRBV24-1 combines with J gene TRBJ2-1, with TRBD2 matching 8 bases. Germline CDR1 and CDR2: KGHDR and SFDVKD. CDR3 size: 17 residues. The junction had 9 bases not matched to a gene; V was cut back by 6 bases and J by 0 bases. CDR3: CATSSTSGLSSYNEQFF. CDR3 coding DNA: TGTGCCACCAGTTCTACTAGCGGTCTCAGCTCCTACAATGAGCAGTTCTTC.

The gene calls are TRBV6-2 or TRBV6-3 and TRBJ2-7; TRBD2 matches at 13 bases. Per germline, CDR1 MNHEY and CDR2 SVGEGT. CDR3 length: 15 amino acids. With 4 bases clipped from V and 3 bases from J, the junction kept 3 bases outside the gene matches. The CDR3, as DNA: TGTGCCAGCAGTTGGGGGACTAGCGGGAACTACGAGCAGTACTTC. The encoded protein is CASSWGTSGNYEQYF.

The V call is TRBV6-5, the J call TRBJ1-2; D uncertain. Germline V CDR1 and CDR2: MNHEY, SVGAGI. V lost 4 bases and J 0 bases, leaving 9 bases between the germline ends. This CDR3 has 14 amino acids. The CDR3: CASSLNSPNYGYTF. DNA for the CDR3: TGTGCCAGCAGTTTGAACAGCCCTAACTATGGCTACACCTTC.

The chain links TRBV25-1 to TRBJ1-2, with TRBD1 matching over 7 bases. This CDR3 has 14 residues. Germline assignment: CDR1 MGHDK and CDR2 SYGVNS. V was pared by 6 bases and J by 6 bases, with 10 bases of the junction left unmatched. CDR3 bases: TGTGCCAGCAGAAAGACAGGGAACGGGGATGGCTACACCTTC. Encoded protein: CASRKTGNGDGYTF.

This chain connects TRBV3-1 (or the pseudogene TRBV3-2) to TRBJ1-6; tentative D call: TRBD1 (5 bases). Germline V lookup: CDR1 LGHDT, CDR2 YNNKEL (reference sequence). The CDR3 extends over 13 amino acids. V was clipped by 1 base and J by 12 bases, with 10 bases between them. CDR3 nucleotides: TGTGCCAGCAGCCAAGGGGGGGAGCGACCCCTCCACTTT. Translating it yields CASSQGGERPLHF.

This chain joins TRBV6-2 or TRBV6-3 and TRBJ1-2; weak D call: TRBD1 (6 bases). The germline CDR1 and CDR2 sequences are MNHEY and SVGEGT. The V gene lost 5 bases and the J gene lost 4 bases, with 8 bases spanning the gap. The CDR3 loop spans 12 amino acids. The DNA of the CDR3 is TGTGCCAGCAGTGCGGACAGCTATGGCTACACCTTC. Amino acids: CASSADSYGYTF.

This clone appeared a single time. The chain carries TRBV29-1 and TRBJ2-3; D is ambiguous. Germline CDR1 is SQVTM and CDR2 is ANQGSEA. V was pared by 4 bases and J by 2 bases, with 7 bases between. The CDR3 spans 12 residues. The CDR3 DNA reads as TGCAGCGTTGCGACTCTCACAGATACGCAGTATTTT. It encodes CSVATLTDTQYF.

The gene calls are TRBV28 and TRBJ2-6, with TRBD1 matching over 11 bases. The V segment lost 4 bases and the J segment 4 bases; nucleotides outside the gene matches: 9. CDR1 and CDR2 from the germline V gene are MDHEN and SYDVKM. There are 18 residues in the CDR3. CDR3 coding DNA: TGTGCCAGCAGTTCCTCCGGACAGGGGGCGCAAGGGGCCAACGTCCTGACTTTC. This sequence encodes CASSSSGQGAQGANVLTF.

In its sample, this clone was seen once. The rearrangement uses TRBV28 and TRBJ1-6, with 7 nucleotides matching TRBD1. J was trimmed by 6 bases and V by 6 bases; bases with no gene match: 2. CDR1 MDHEN and CDR2 SYDVKM come from the germline V gene. CDR3 length equals 13 residues. As DNA, the CDR3 is TGTGCCAGCAGGACAGGGATTAATTCACCCCTCCACTTT. Translation: CASRTGINSPLHF.

V is TRBV7-6 and J is TRBJ2-5, with 10 bases matching TRBD2. This CDR3 spans 16 amino acids. After removal of 4 bases from V and 5 bases from J, the junction contained 10 bases not matched to a gene. Looked up from germline, CDR1 is SGHVS and CDR2 is FNYEAQ. This chain's CDR3 is CASSWGVAGGYETQYF. Written as DNA, the CDR3 is TGTGCCAGCAGCTGGGGTGTAGCGGGAGGTTACGAGACCCAGTACTTC.

The rearrangement joins TRBV3-1 (or the pseudogene TRBV3-2) to TRBJ2-5; 7 bases match TRBD2. From germline, CDR1 is LGHDT and CDR2 YNNKEL (reference sequence). The junction had 18 bases not matched to a gene; V was cut back by 1 base and J by 4 bases. This CDR3 region has 19 residues. CDR3 protein: CASSQGSGWVEVTGETQYF. CDR3 DNA: TGTGCCAGCAGCCAAGGTAGCGGGTGGGTCGAGGTAACCGGAGAGACCCAGTACTTC.

This chain uses TRBV27 with TRBJ1-6, with 10 nucleotides matching TRBD1. Germline-derived CDR1 and CDR2 are MNHEY and SMNVEV (reference sequence). The CDR3 runs 14 residues. J gave up 14 bases and V 0 bases, and 4 bases lay outside the gene matches. The CDR3 is CASSLSWDRGSLHF. CDR3 in DNA: TGTGCCAGCAGTTTATCGTGGGACAGGGGATCCCTCCACTTT.

V is TRBV18 and J is TRBJ2-7, with 10 bases lining up with TRBD1. Germline V gene lookup returns CDR1 KGHSH and CDR2 LQKENI. The CDR3 extends over 13 amino acids. With 5 bases clipped from V and 3 bases from J, the junction kept 1 base outside the gene matches. The CDR3 DNA sequence: TGTGCCAGCTCAAGGACAGGGGGCTACGAGCAGTACTTC. Translation: CASSRTGGYEQYF.

The V call is TRBV6-5, the J call TRBJ2-7; TRBD2 aligns across 7 bases. The junction had 9 bases not matched to a gene; V was cut back by 0 bases and J by 7 bases. The CDR3 loop spans 15 amino acids. Germline V gene data show CDR1 as MNHEY and CDR2 as SVGAGI. The CDR3 is CASSYSALAASEQYF. The CDR3 nucleotides are TGTGCCAGCAGTTACTCCGCCCTAGCGGCGTCTGAGCAGTACTTC.

V is TRBV6-5 and J is TRBJ1-1; possibly TRBD1 for D (5 bases). Germline lookup yields CDR1 MNHEY and CDR2 SVGAGI. With 0 bases removed from V and 4 bases from J, the gap between germline ends came to 12 bases. The CDR3 consists of 15 residues. The CDR3 protein is CASSYSFGGGTEAFF. CDR3 bases: TGTGCCAGCAGTTACTCGTTCGGCGGGGGCACTGAAGCTTTCTTT.

Here the CDR3 reads CASSLQGNTEAFF. In DNA form, the CDR3 reads TGCGCCAGCAGCTTGCAGGGGAACACTGAAGCTTTCTTT. The chain couples TRBV5-1 to TRBJ1-1; D may be TRBD1 (5 bases). The CDR3 consists of 13 residues. The germline gives CDR1 SGHRS, CDR2 YFSETQ. Trimming removed 1 base from V and 1 base from J, with 5 bases in between.

The chain employs TRBV28 and TRBJ2-7; 9 bases line up with TRBD2. The germline V gene encodes CDR1 MDHEN and CDR2 SYDVKM. CDR3 length equals 15 residues. Trimming removed 7 bases from V and 4 bases from J; junction bases left unmatched: 11. The CDR3 reads CASKPVAGEVYEQYF. For the CDR3, the DNA is TGTGCCAGCAAGCCCGTAGCGGGAGAGGTTTACGAGCAGTACTTC.

The chain carries TRBV4-3 and TRBJ2-5; 9 bases agree with TRBD2. The germline CDR1 and CDR2 sequences are LGHNA and YSLEER. Trimming cost V 5 bases and J 5 bases; bases outside gene matches: 3. The CDR3 has 13 amino acids. CDR3 coding DNA: TGCGCCAGCAGCGTAGCGGGAGTGGAGACCCAGTACTTC. This translates into CASSVAGVETQYF.

The genes are TRBV11-3 and TRBJ1-1; D is perhaps TRBD1 (5 bases). CDR1 and CDR2 (germline): SGHNT, YENEEA. Trimming stripped 4 bases from V and 7 bases from J, with 10 bases between. The CDR3 has 12 amino acids. The CDR3: CASSSDSHEAFF. Written as DNA, the CDR3 is TGTGCCAGCAGCTCCGACAGCCATGAAGCTTTCTTT.